A selection of T cell receptor beta chains follows, all from one sample in a study of cytomegalovirus exposure and HLA in healthy donors. Using immunoSEQ multiplex PCR, the repertoire was profiled, and TCRdb retains in-frame clones only, with some absent. The repertoire includes around 150,000 clones, 85% to 90% of them detected once, and under 3% sits in the top ten. Material: PBMCs. Source of these receptors: a man aged 18-30 years in good health and CMV-seronegative. Both conserved end residues are part of each CDR3. Each record gives: D gene, CDR3 length, J gene, V gene, CDR3 protein, CDR3 DNA. The D gene is left open where the match is weak.

TRBD2 15 TRBJ2-1 TRBV6-5 CASRLGTRMYNEQFF TGTGCCAGCAGGCTGGGGACTAGGATGTACAATGAGCAGTTCTTC
TRBD1 15 TRBJ1-1 TRBV7-8 CASSHFGRGSTEAFF TGTGCCAGCAGCCACTTTGGCAGGGGGAGCACTGAAGCTTTCTTT
TRBD2 17 TRBJ2-1 TRBV28 CASSSPGLAGGTNEQFF TGTGCCAGCAGTTCCCCCGGACTAGCGGGAGGGACCAATGAGCAGTTCTTC
. 11 TRBJ2-5 TRBV28 CASAIKQLQYF TGTGCCAGCGCCATAAAGCAATTGCAGTACTTC
. 16 TRBJ1-4 TRBV6-5 CASSYRGRSANEKLFF TGTGCCAGCAGTTACCGCGGTCGGTCGGCTAATGAAAAACTGTTTTTT
. 14 TRBJ2-4 TRBV5-1 CASSLSAVENIQYF TGCGCCAGCAGCTTGAGCGCGGTTGAAAACATTCAGTACTTC
. 22 TRBJ2-6 TRBV4-3 CASSQDLETGGVRLSGANVLTF TGCGCCAGCAGCCAAGATTTGGAGACGGGGGGCGTACGCTTATCTGGGGCCAACGTCCTGACTTTC
. 14 TRBJ1-2 TRBV7-9 CASSPSWEGYGYTF TGTGCCAGCAGCCCGAGTTGGGAGGGATATGGCTACACCTTC
TRBD2 11 TRBJ2-7 TRBV19 CAAGVGYEQYF TGTGCCGCGGGGGTCGGCTACGAGCAGTACTTC
TRBD1 17 TRBJ1-3 TRBV18 CASSTTQGHYSGNTIYF TGTGCCAGCTCAACCACACAGGGGCACTACTCTGGAAACACCATATATTTT
. 15 TRBJ1-2 TRBV7-2 CASSLGARPPGGYTF TGTGCCAGCAGCTTAGGGGCACGGCCACCGGGGGGCTACACCTTC
. 14 TRBJ2-1 TRBV14 CASSLRGSYNEQFF TGTGCCAGCAGCCTCCGGGGCTCCTACAATGAGCAGTTCTTC
TRBD2 18 TRBJ2-2 TRBV2 CASRNGLAGLPNTGELFF TGTGCCAGCCGGAACGGACTAGCGGGGCTTCCGAACACCGGGGAGCTGTTTTTT
. 16 TRBJ1-6 TRBV5-1 CASSLAAGGINSPLHF TGCGCCAGCAGCTTGGCCGCGGGGGGCATTAATTCACCCCTCCACTTT
. 13 TRBJ1-3 TRBV6-5 CASSTRVGNTIYF TGTGCCAGCAGTACCCGGGTCGGAAACACCATATATTTT